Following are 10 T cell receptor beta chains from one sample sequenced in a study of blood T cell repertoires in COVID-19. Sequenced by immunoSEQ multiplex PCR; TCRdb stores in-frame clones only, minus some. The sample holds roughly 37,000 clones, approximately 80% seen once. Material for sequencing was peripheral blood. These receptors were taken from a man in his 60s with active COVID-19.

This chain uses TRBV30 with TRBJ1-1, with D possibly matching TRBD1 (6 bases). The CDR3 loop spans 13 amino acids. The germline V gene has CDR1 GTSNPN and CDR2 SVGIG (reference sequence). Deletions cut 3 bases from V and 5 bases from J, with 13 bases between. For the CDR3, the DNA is TGTGCCTGGAGCCAAGGGGGTAGAACTGAAGCTTTCTTT. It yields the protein CAWSQGGRTEAFF.

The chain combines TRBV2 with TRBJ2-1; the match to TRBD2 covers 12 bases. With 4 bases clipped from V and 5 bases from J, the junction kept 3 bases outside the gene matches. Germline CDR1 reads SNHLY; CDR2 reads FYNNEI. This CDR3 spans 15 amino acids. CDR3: CASSAGTSGHNEQFF. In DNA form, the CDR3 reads TGTGCCAGCAGTGCCGGGACTAGCGGGCACAATGAGCAGTTCTTC.

The CDR3 sequence: CASSFSGQGDLGYTF. The CDR3 bases are TGCGCCAGCAGCTTCTCGGGACAGGGGGATCTGGGCTACACCTTC. The genes are TRBV5-1 and TRBJ1-2, with 11 bases lining up with TRBD1. The junction had 8 bases not matched to a gene; V was cut back by 2 bases and J by 8 bases. The CDR3 spans 15 residues. Per the germline V gene, CDR1 is SGHRS and CDR2 is YFSETQ.

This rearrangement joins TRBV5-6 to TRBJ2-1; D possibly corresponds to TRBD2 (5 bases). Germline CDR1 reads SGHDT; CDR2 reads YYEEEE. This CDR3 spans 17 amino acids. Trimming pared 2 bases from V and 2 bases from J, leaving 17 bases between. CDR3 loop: CASSFRTGTKAYNEQFF. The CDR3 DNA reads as TGTGCCAGCAGCTTTCGGACTGGTACTAAGGCCTACAATGAGCAGTTCTTC. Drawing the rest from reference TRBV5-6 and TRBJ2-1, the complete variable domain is DAGVTQSPTHLIKTRGQQVTLRCSPKSGHDTVSWYQQALGQGPQFIFQYYEEEERQRGNFPDRFSGHQFPNYSSELNVNALLLGDSALYLCASSFRTGTKAYNEQFFGPGTRLTVL.

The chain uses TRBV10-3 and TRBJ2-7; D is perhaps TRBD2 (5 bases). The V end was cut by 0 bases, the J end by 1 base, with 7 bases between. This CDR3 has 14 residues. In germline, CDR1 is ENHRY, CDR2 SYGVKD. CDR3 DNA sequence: TGTGCCATCAGTGAGTCGGAGGAGTCCTACGAGCAGTACTTC. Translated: CAISESEESYEQYF.

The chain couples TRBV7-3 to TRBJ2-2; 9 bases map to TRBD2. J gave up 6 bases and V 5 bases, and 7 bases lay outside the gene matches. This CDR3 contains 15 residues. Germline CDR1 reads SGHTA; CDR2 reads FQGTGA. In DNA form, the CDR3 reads TGTGCCAGCAGCGACCGCGCGGGAGGGCCCGGGGAGCTGTTTTTT. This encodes CASSDRAGGPGELFF.

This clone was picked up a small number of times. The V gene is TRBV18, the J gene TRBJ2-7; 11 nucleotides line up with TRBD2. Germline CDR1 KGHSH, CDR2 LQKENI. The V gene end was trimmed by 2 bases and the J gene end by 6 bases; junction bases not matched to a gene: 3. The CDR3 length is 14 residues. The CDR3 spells CASSPGLAGGEQYF. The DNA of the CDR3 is TGTGCCAGCTCACCAGGGCTAGCGGGAGGCGAGCAGTACTTC.

CDR3 sequence reads: CASSQDDGLAGDKYF. In DNA, the CDR3 is TGTGCCAGCAGCCAAGATGATGGCCTAGCGGGAGATAAGTATTTT. The genes are TRBV4-2 and TRBJ2-3; 10 bases fit TRBD2. Looked up from germline, CDR1 is LGHNA and CDR2 is YNFKEQ. The CDR3 is 15 residues long. J was trimmed by 13 bases and V by 0 bases; bases with no gene match: 10.

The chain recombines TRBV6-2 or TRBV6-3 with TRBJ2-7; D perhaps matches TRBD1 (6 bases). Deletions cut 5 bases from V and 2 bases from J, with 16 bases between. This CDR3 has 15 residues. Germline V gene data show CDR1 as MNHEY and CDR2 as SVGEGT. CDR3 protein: CASSGLFGTPYEQYF. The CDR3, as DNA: TGTGCCAGCAGTGGTCTTTTCGGGACACCCTACGAGCAGTACTTC.

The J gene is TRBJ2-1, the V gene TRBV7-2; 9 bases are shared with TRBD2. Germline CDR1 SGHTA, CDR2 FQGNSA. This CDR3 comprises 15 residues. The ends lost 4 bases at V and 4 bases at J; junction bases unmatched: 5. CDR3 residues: CASSSEAGGYNEQFF. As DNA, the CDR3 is TGTGCCAGCAGCTCTGAAGCGGGGGGATACAATGAGCAGTTCTTC.